This T cell receptor (beta chain) was found in a study of T cell repertoires in cytomegalovirus infection. TCRdb fed the reads into MiXCR, producing one record per CDR3 protein. The sample has roughly 630,000 distinct CDR3 sequences; about 24% are singletons. The ends lost 6 bases at V and 5 bases at J; junction bases unmatched: 6. The CDR3 extends over 13 amino acids. This clonotype was seen more than once but under ten times. Specimen: CD8+ T cells from PBMCs. The TCR was taken from a human donor in good health (CMV status not recorded). Some clones in this sample may be carry-over from other donors' samples. The chain links TRBV12-3 or TRBV12-4 to TRBJ1-2; TRBD1 matches 7 bases. CDR3 region: CASSRDREYGYTF. CDR3 nucleotides: TGTGCCAGCAGCCGTGACAGGGAATATGGCTACACCTTC.